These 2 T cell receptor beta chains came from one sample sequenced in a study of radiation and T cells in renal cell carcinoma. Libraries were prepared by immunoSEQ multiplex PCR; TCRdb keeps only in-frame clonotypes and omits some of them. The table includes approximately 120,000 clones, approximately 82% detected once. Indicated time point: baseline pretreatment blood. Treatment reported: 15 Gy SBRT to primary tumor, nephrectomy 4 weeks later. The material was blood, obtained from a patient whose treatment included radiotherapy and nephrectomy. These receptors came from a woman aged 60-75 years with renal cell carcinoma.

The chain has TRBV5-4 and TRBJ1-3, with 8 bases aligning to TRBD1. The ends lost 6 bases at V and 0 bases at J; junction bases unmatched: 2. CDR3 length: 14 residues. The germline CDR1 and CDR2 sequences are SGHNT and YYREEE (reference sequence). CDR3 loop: CASNTGGSGNTIYF. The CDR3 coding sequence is TGTGCCAGCAATACAGGGGGCTCTGGAAACACCATATATTTT.

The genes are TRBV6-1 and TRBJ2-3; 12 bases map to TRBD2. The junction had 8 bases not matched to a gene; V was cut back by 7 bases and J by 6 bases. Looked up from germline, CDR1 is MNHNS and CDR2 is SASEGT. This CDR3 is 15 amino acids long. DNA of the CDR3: TGTGCCAGCACCTTATTGCTAGCGGGGGGGGATACGCAGTATTTT. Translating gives CASTLLLAGGDTQYF.